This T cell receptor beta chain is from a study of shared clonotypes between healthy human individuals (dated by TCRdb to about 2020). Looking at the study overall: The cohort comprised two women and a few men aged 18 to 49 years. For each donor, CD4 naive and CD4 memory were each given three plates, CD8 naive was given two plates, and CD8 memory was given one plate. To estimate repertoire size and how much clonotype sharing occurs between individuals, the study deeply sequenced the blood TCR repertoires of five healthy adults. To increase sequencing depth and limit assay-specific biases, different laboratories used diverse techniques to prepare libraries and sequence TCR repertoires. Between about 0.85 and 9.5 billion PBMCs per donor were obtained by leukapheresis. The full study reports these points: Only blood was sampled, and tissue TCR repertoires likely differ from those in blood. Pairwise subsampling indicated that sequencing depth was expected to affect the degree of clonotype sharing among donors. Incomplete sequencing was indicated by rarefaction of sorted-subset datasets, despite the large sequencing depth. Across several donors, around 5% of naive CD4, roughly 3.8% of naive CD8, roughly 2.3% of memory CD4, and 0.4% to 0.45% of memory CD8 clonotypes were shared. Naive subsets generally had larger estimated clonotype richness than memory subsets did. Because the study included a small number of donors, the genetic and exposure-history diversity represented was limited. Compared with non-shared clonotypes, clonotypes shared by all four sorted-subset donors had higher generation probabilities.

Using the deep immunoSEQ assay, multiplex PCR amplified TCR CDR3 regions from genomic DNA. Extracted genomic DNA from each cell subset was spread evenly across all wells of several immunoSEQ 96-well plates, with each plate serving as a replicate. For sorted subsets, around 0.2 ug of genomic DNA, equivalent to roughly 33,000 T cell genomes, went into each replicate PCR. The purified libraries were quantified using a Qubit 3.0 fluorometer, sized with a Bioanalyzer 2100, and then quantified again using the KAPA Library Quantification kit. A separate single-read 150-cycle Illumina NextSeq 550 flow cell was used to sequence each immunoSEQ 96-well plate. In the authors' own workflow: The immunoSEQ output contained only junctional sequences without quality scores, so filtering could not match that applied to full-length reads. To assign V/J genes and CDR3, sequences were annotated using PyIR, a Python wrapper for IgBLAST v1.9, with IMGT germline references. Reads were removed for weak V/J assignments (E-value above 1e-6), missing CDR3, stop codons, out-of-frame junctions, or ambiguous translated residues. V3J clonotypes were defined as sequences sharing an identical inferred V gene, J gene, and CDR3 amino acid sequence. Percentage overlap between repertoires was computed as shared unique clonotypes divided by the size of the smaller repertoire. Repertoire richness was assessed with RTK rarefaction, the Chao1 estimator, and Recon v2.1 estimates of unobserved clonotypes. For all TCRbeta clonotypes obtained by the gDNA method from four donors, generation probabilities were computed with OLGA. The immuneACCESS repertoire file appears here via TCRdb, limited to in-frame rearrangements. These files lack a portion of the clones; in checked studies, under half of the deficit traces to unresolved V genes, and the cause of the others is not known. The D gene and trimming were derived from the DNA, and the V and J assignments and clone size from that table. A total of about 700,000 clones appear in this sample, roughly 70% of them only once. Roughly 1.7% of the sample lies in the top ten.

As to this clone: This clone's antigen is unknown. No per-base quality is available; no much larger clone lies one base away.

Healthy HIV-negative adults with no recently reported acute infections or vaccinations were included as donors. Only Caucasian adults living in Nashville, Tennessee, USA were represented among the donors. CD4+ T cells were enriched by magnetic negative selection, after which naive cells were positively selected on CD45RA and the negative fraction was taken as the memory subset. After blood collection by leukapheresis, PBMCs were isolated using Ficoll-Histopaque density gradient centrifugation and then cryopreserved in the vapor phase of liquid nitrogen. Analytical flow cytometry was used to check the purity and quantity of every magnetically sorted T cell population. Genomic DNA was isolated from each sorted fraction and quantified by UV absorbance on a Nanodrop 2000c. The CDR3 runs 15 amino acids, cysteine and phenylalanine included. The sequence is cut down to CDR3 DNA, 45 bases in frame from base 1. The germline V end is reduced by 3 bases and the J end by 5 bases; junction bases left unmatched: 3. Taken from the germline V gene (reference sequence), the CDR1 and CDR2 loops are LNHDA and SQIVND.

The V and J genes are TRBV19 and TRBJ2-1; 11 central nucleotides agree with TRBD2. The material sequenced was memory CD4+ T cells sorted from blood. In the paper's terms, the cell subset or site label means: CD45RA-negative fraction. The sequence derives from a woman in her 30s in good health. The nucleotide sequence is TGTGCCAGTAGTATTATAGCGGGAGGGAACAATGAGCAGTTCTTC. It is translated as CASSIIAGGNNEQFF.